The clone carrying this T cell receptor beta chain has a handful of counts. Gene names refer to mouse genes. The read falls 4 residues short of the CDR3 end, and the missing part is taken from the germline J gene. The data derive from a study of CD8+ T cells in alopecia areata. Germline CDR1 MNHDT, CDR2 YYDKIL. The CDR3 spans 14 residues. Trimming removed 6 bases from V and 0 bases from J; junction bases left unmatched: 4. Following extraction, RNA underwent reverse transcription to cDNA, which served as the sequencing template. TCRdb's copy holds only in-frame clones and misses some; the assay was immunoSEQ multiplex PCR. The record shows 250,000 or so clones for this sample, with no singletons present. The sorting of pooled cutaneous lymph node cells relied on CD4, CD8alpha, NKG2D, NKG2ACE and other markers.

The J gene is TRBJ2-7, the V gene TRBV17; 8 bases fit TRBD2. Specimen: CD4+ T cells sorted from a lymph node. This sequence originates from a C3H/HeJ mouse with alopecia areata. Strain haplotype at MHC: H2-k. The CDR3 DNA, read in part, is TGTGCTAGCAGAAATACTGGGGGCTCCTAT. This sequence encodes CASRNTGGSY. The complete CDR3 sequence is CASRNTGGSYEQYF.